The subject of this entry is one T cell receptor (beta chain). What it recognizes is unknown. This entry comes from a study of early stage breast cancer tumors. Study-level background: The ER+/PR+/HER2- tumors included seven or eight ductal and four lobular carcinomas. Study-wide findings and caveats: Tumors had approximately 2.7-fold higher T cell density and higher clonality than adjacent normal breast tissue.

The CDR3 runs to 17 residues. The V and J ends lost 2 bases and 2 bases, in that order; junction bases with no gene match: 5. Germline CDR1 reads KGHSH; CDR2 reads LQKENI. The assay was immunoSEQ multiplex PCR, and TCRdb's table has in-frame clones only and misses some. Seen here are about 19,000 clones, around 82% observed once, and the top ten hold less than 2%. V gene TRBV18 combines with J gene TRBJ1-3; 11 bases are shared with TRBD1. The sequencing input was blood. The receptor was isolated from a person aged 70 to 85 with breast cancer. DNA for the CDR3: TGTGCCAGCTCACCAATAGGACAGGGGGCTGCTGGAAACACCATATATTTT. It codes for CASSPIGQGAAGNTIYF.